This T cell receptor beta chain comes out of a study of vaccination effects on CD4 cells after COVID-19. Background on the study: Post-vaccine specimens arrived a median 72 days past the second dose. Overall study results and limits: Substantial clonal contraction characterized both infection- and vaccine-induced clones late after vaccination.

Assay used: immunoSEQ multiplex PCR; TCRdb lists only in-frame clones, some missing. Of over 80,000 clones listed, over 75% are singletons. Before sequencing, viral peptide pools were used by the ViraFEST assay to expand antigen-specific CD4+ T cells. Following an approximately 9-day culture, CD4+ T cells were purified. BNT162b2 vaccine or mRNA-1273 vaccine was given to participants in two doses. The CDR3 contains 17 residues. Germline CDR1 is SGHRS and CDR2 is YFSETQ. The germline V and J ends were trimmed by 4 bases and 0 bases, with 17 bases remaining between them. Points on this clone: Antigen specificity is unknown.

The J gene is TRBJ1-3, the V gene TRBV5-1, with D unresolved. This receptor was identified in a human donor who received a COVID-19 vaccine. The sample here was CD4+ T cells from PBMCs cultured with HCoV-OC43 spike peptides, taken after COVID-19 vaccination. Subset described: HCoV-OC43 spike overlapping peptide pool stimulation. The CDR3 here is CASSAETTGYSGNTIYF. DNA of the CDR3: TGCGCCAGCAGCGCAGAGACGACCGGATACTCTGGAAACACCATATATTTT. The full variable domain, completed using reference TRBV5-1 and TRBJ1-3, is KAGVTQTPRYLIKTRGQQVTLSCSPISGHRSVSWYQQTPGQGLQFLFEYFSETQRNKGNFPGRFSGRQFSNSRSEMNVSTLELGDSALYLCASSAETTGYSGNTIYFGEGSWLTVV.